These T cell receptor beta chains were read from a single sample in a study of blood T cell repertoires in COVID-19. Generated by immunoSEQ multiplex PCR, the TCRdb table keeps only in-frame clones and is missing some. The table lists around 130,000 clones, 88% of them singletons. Sequencing was done on a sample of peripheral blood. The source is a man aged 70 or older with active COVID-19. The CDR3 runs from the conserved cysteine through the conserved F or W. The order of the fields is CDR3 protein, CDR3 DNA, clone size, V gene, D gene, J gene. A D gene is named only where the DNA matches it firmly. Size is omitted from some rows. Given values are once, few, many or a class for expanded clones.

CDR3: CASRRTGVASYEQYF
DNA: TGTGCCAGCAGGAGAACAGGGGTGGCCTCCTACGAGCAGTACTTC
size: .
V: TRBV14
D: TRBD1
J: TRBJ2-7

CDR3: CASSNPTGVVEKLFF
DNA: TGTGCCAGTAGTAACCCCACTGGTGTGGTTGAAAAACTGTTTTTT
size: .
V: TRBV19
D: .
J: TRBJ1-4

CDR3: CSAEGGLTPYNEQFF
DNA: TGCAGCGCCGAGGGGGGGCTTACCCCCTACAATGAGCAGTTCTTC
size: .
V: TRBV29-1
D: .
J: TRBJ2-1

CDR3: CASSVTGTEAFF
DNA: TGCGCCAGCAGCGTCACCGGGACAGAAGCTTTCTTT
size: once
V: TRBV5-1
D: .
J: TRBJ1-1

CDR3: CASSPLSLDRGQETQYF
DNA: TGTGCCAGCTCACCACTATCCCTCGACAGGGGGCAAGAGACCCAGTACTTC
size: .
V: TRBV18
D: TRBD1
J: TRBJ2-5

CDR3: CASRSDRAYEQYF
DNA: TGTGCCAGCAGGTCAGACAGAGCCTACGAGCAGTACTTC
size: .
V: TRBV5-4
D: .
J: TRBJ2-7

CDR3: CASYAWGEETQYF
DNA: TGTGCCAGCTATGCTTGGGGAGAGGAGACCCAGTACTTC
size: .
V: TRBV28
D: .
J: TRBJ2-5

CDR3: CASRREDRSGELFF
DNA: TGTGCCAGCAGGAGGGAGGACCGTAGCGGGGAGCTGTTTTTT
size: .
V: TRBV2
D: .
J: TRBJ2-2

CDR3: CAWLFNYGYTF
DNA: TGTGCCTGGCTCTTTAACTATGGCTACACCTTC
size: .
V: TRBV28
D: .
J: TRBJ1-2

CDR3: CASSGPGGGRETQYF
DNA: TGCGCCAGCAGCGGCCCAGGAGGTGGACGAGAGACCCAGTACTTC
size: .
V: TRBV5-1
D: .
J: TRBJ2-5

CDR3: CASSADLAKNIQYF
DNA: TGTGCCAGCAGCGCCGACTTAGCCAAAAACATTCAGTACTTC
size: .
V: TRBV9
D: .
J: TRBJ2-4

CDR3: CASIESRVEAFF
DNA: TGTGCCAGCATCGAAAGCCGGGTAGAAGCTTTCTTT
size: .
V: TRBV6-5
D: .
J: TRBJ1-1

CDR3: CASSFSDRSQETQYF
DNA: TGTGCCAGCAGCTTTTCGGACAGATCCCAAGAGACCCAGTACTTC
size: .
V: TRBV11-2
D: .
J: TRBJ2-5

CDR3: CASSPLRGQGSEQYF
DNA: TGTGCCAGCAGTCCCCTGCGAGGACAGGGTTCCGAGCAGTACTTC
size: .
V: TRBV25-1
D: TRBD1
J: TRBJ2-7

CDR3: CATSDGGRDTQYF
DNA: TGTGCCACCAGTGATGGGGGGAGAGATACGCAGTATTTT
size: .
V: TRBV24-1
D: .
J: TRBJ2-3

CDR3: CASSPRTDYYEQYF
DNA: TGTGCCAGCAGCCCCCGGACAGATTATTACGAGCAGTACTTC
size: .
V: TRBV3-1/TRBV3-2
D: .
J: TRBJ2-7

CDR3: CATWGRGDHNEQFF
DNA: TGTGCCACCTGGGGGCGGGGGGACCACAATGAGCAGTTCTTC
size: .
V: TRBV24-1
D: TRBD2
J: TRBJ2-1

CDR3: CAIGRQVGVDTQYF
DNA: TGTGCCATCGGGAGACAGGTGGGGGTCGATACGCAGTATTTT
size: .
V: TRBV10-3
D: .
J: TRBJ2-3

CDR3: CATSDTSSYNSPLHF
DNA: TGTGCCACCTCGGACACGAGCTCCTATAATTCACCCCTCCACTTT
size: .
V: TRBV27
D: .
J: TRBJ1-6

CDR3: CASRGLNLGGAGNTEAFF
DNA: TGTGCCAGCAGGGGGTTGAACTTGGGGGGGGCGGGTAACACTGAAGCTTTCTTT
size: .
V: TRBV27
D: .
J: TRBJ1-1

CDR3: CASTDSTSGANVLTF
DNA: TGTGCCAGTACCGACAGCACCTCTGGGGCCAACGTCCTGACTTTC
size: .
V: TRBV19
D: .
J: TRBJ2-6

CDR3: CASSNIGQGDGSQPQHF
DNA: TGTGCCAGCTCAAACATCGGGCAGGGGGACGGGAGTCAGCCCCAGCATTTT
size: few
V: TRBV18
D: TRBD1
J: TRBJ1-5

CDR3: CASSWTLRTGPYNEQFF
DNA: TGTGCCAGCAGCTGGACCTTGAGGACAGGGCCCTACAATGAGCAGTTCTTC
size: .
V: TRBV7-9
D: TRBD1
J: TRBJ2-1

CDR3: CASSSVQGGGYTF
DNA: TGCGCCAGCAGCTCGGTCCAGGGGGGTGGCTACACCTTC
size: .
V: TRBV5-1
D: TRBD1
J: TRBJ1-2

CDR3: CASSFYNLVGGLFF
DNA: TGTGCCAGCAGCTTTTATAATTTAGTGGGAGGACTGTTTTTT
size: .
V: TRBV12-1
D: .
J: TRBJ1-4

CDR3: CASSLEGQTQETQYF
DNA: TGTGCCAGCAGCTTGGAAGGACAGACTCAAGAGACCCAGTACTTC
size: .
V: TRBV5-5
D: .
J: TRBJ2-5

CDR3: CASSLGAVTGELFF
DNA: TGTGCCAGCAGCTTAGGGGCGGTCACCGGGGAGCTGTTTTTT
size: .
V: TRBV13
D: .
J: TRBJ2-2

CDR3: CASSPGTGRPLGEQFF
DNA: TGTGCCAGCAGCCCTGGGACCGGGAGGCCCCTAGGTGAGCAGTTCTTC
size: .
V: TRBV6-2/TRBV6-3
D: TRBD2
J: TRBJ2-1

CDR3: CASSEVRELYF
DNA: TGTGCCAGCAGTGAAGTGAGGGAACTCTACTTC
size: once
V: TRBV2
D: .
J: TRBJ2-7

CDR3: CASSRQGTMNTEAFF
DNA: TGTGCCAGTAGTCGACAGGGGACCATGAACACTGAAGCTTTCTTT
size: .
V: TRBV19
D: TRBD1
J: TRBJ1-1

CDR3: CSVEAPKGLAGGSEQYF
DNA: TGCAGCGTTGAGGCCCCAAAGGGACTAGCGGGGGGTAGTGAGCAGTACTTC
size: .
V: TRBV29-1
D: TRBD2
J: TRBJ2-7

CDR3: CASSSRDRGTDTQYF
DNA: TGTGCCAGCAGCTCCCGGGACAGGGGCACAGATACGCAGTATTTT
size: .
V: TRBV27
D: TRBD1
J: TRBJ2-3

CDR3: CASSLSGGTVAEAFF
DNA: TGTGCCAGCAGCTTATCTGGGGGGACAGTCGCTGAAGCTTTCTTT
size: .
V: TRBV11-2
D: TRBD1
J: TRBJ1-1